The 18 T cell receptor beta chains presented below share a single source sample, sequenced in a study of blood T cell repertoires in COVID-19. Measured with immunoSEQ multiplex PCR; TCRdb has only the in-frame clones, and not every one. This sample yields roughly 320,000 clones, of which approximately 85% are seen a single time; around 6.9% belongs to the top ten. The sequencing input was peripheral blood. These receptors were obtained from a human donor in a cohort sampled during active COVID-19.

The chain recombines TRBV12-5 with TRBJ2-3, with no clear D. Germline CDR1 is LGHNT and CDR2 is FRNRAP. CDR3 size: 15 residues. The V end was cut by 6 bases, the J end by 3 bases, with 16 bases between. The CDR3 region has the DNA TGTGCTAGTGGCCGCCTAGATTTTGGTACAGATACGCAGTATTTT. Translated, it gives CASGRLDFGTDTQYF.

The chain carries TRBV12-5 and TRBJ1-4, with D perhaps TRBD1 (6 bases). Per the germline V gene, CDR1 is LGHNT and CDR2 is FRNRAP. Deletions cut 5 bases from V and 5 bases from J, with 15 bases between. This CDR3 has 15 residues. CDR3 loop: CASGPHGTPNEKLFF. The CDR3 coding sequence is TGTGCTAGTGGTCCGCACGGGACACCAAATGAAAAACTGTTTTTT.

This chain links TRBV6-9 with TRBJ1-6; D unresolved. The germline CDR1 and CDR2 sequences are MNHGY and SVAAGI. V lost 4 bases, J lost 0 bases, and 4 bases lay in between. CDR3 size: 14 residues. CDR3 region: CASSSSSYNSPLHF. CDR3 coding DNA: TGTGCCAGCAGTTCTAGCTCCTATAATTCACCCCTCCACTTT.

CDR3 coding DNA: TGTGCCAGCAGCTTTTTCGGACAGCCTTATGGCTACACCTTC. Translating it yields CASSFFGQPYGYTF. The chain combines TRBV5-4 with TRBJ1-2; the D gene is possibly TRBD1 (6 bases). The CDR3 is 14 amino acids. Germline CDR1 SGHNT, CDR2 YYREEE (reference sequence). Trimming removed 2 bases from V and 5 bases from J, with 13 bases in between.

The V and J genes are TRBV11-2 and TRBJ2-7, with a tentative D call TRBD1 (6 bases). Germline V gives CDR1 SGHAT, CDR2 FQNNGV. V was pared by 0 bases and J by 3 bases, with 6 bases between. This CDR3 has 13 amino acids. CDR3 residues: CASSLEQGYEQYF. DNA of the CDR3: TGTGCCAGCAGCTTAGAACAGGGCTACGAGCAGTACTTC.

The rearrangement links TRBV19 to TRBJ2-2, with 7 bases lining up with TRBD2. V lost 5 bases to trimming and J lost 0 bases; unmatched junction nucleotides: 6. This CDR3 has 16 residues. Germline V gene sequence: CDR1 LNHDA, CDR2 SQIVND (reference sequence). CDR3 nucleotide sequence: TGTGCCAGTAGTCCGGGTGCGGGGGCGAACACCGGGGAGCTGTTTTTT. Encoded protein: CASSPGAGANTGELFF.

This clone has only one observation. The gene calls are TRBV3-1 (or the pseudogene TRBV3-2) and TRBJ2-1, with TRBD2 matching 12 bases. Germline CDR1 LGHDT, CDR2 YNNKEL (reference sequence). This CDR3 comprises 15 residues. V was clipped by 6 bases and J by 5 bases; unmatched bases: 5. As DNA, the CDR3 is TGTGCCAGCAGACCTAGCGGGGGGGCCCACAATGAGCAGTTCTTC. Encoded protein: CASRPSGGAHNEQFF.

This clone came up once. The V gene is TRBV7-3, the J gene TRBJ2-1, with D hard to call. V lost 2 bases and J 0 bases, leaving 14 bases between the germline ends. This CDR3 has 17 residues. Germline V gives CDR1 SGHTA, CDR2 FQGTGA. CDR3 in DNA: TGTGCCAGCAGCTTATCCCCCGCGTTCGGCTCCTACAATGAGCAGTTCTTC. Translated, it gives CASSLSPAFGSYNEQFF.

This chain joins TRBV21-1 and TRBJ1-1; TRBD1 is the table's D call, not checked against the DNA. TRBV21-1 is a documented pseudogene. CDR3 length equals 15 residues. CDR3 protein: CASSKKSQPNTEAFF. Here the CDR3 DNA reads TGTGCCAGCAGCAAAAAGTCACAGCCGAACACTGAAGCTTTCTTT.

The V call is TRBV7-8, the J call TRBJ1-6; D is possibly TRBD1 (6 bases). Germline V gives CDR1 SGHVS, CDR2 FQNEAQ. CDR3 size: 19 residues. V was cut by 1 base and J by 0 bases, with 16 bases left in between. Here the CDR3 DNA reads TGTGCCAGCAGCTTAGGTAGGGGGACGGCGAGCTCCTATAATTCACCCCTCCACTTT. It specifies CASSLGRGTASSYNSPLHF.

V and J are TRBV18 and TRBJ2-1, with D perhaps TRBD1 (7 bases). The CDR3 covers 16 residues. CDR1 is KGHSH and CDR2 is LQKENI in the germline V gene. V lost 3 bases and J lost 3, with 15 bases in between. The chain's CDR3 is CASSPGGGGVYNEQFF. Written as DNA, the CDR3 is TGTGCCAGCTCACCTGGAGGGGGCGGTGTCTACAATGAGCAGTTCTTC.

This rearrangement joins TRBV4-2 to TRBJ1-6; D is perhaps TRBD1 (5 bases). The CDR3 runs to 14 residues. Germline V lookup: CDR1 LGHNA, CDR2 YNFKEQ. Trimming pared 1 base from V and 8 bases from J, leaving 9 bases between. CDR3 region: CASSQARGDSPLHF. The CDR3, as DNA: TGTGCCAGCAGCCAAGCTAGGGGTGATTCACCCCTCCACTTT.

The chain couples TRBV5-4 to TRBJ2-3; no firm D call. Trimming removed 0 bases from V and 0 bases from J, with 5 bases in between. Germline CDR1 reads SGHNT; CDR2 reads YYREEE (reference sequence). CDR3 length: 14 residues. CDR3 region: CASSLVLSTDTQYF. CDR3 DNA sequence: TGTGCCAGCAGCTTGGTTCTCAGCACAGATACGCAGTATTTT. Variable domain in full (rest from reference TRBV5-4 and TRBJ2-3): ETGVTQSPTHLIKTRGQQVTLRCSSQSGHNTVSWYQQALGQGPQFIFQYYREEENGRGNFPPRFSGLQFPNYSSELNVNALELDDSALYLCASSLVLSTDTQYFGPGTRLTVL.

The chain couples TRBV25-1 to TRBJ1-2; 7 positions match TRBD1. V shed 6 bases, J shed 8 bases, and the junction held 6 bases outside the gene matches. The germline gives CDR1 MGHDK, CDR2 SYGVNS. The CDR3 consists of 12 residues. Written as DNA, the CDR3 is TGTGCCAGCAGCATTGACAGGGTCGGCTACACCTTC. Its protein is CASSIDRVGYTF.

This chain joins TRBV30 and TRBJ2-5, with D uncertain. Trimming pared 3 bases from V and 3 bases from J, leaving 11 bases between. The germline V gene encodes CDR1 GTSNPN and CDR2 SVGIG (reference sequence). This CDR3 is built from 13 residues. CDR3 sequence: CAWRRRQKETQYF. The CDR3 DNA follows: TGTGCCTGGAGGAGGCGGCAGAAAGAGACCCAGTACTTC.

The CDR3 is CASSAGQVSGNTIYF. The DNA of the CDR3 is TGTGCCAGCAGCGCTGGACAGGTTTCGGGAAACACCATATATTTT. This sequence joins TRBV7-8 and TRBJ1-3, with 7 nucleotides matching TRBD1. CDR1 is SGHVS and CDR2 is FQNEAQ in the germline V gene. Trimming cost V 5 bases and J 4 bases; bases outside gene matches: 8. This CDR3 has 15 residues. The full variable domain, rest sourced from reference TRBV7-8 and TRBJ1-3, is GAGVSQSPRYKVAKRGQDVALRCDPISGHVSLFWYQQALGQGPEFLTYFQNEAQLDKSGLPSDRFFAERPEGSVSTLKIQRTQQEDSAVYLCASSAGQVSGNTIYFGEGSWLTVV.

Details on this clone: Other DNA variants within this sample encode the same CDR3. J is TRBJ1-2 and V is TRBV27; TRBD1 might be the D (5 bases). V lost 5 bases, J lost 1 base, and 8 bases lay in between. This CDR3 has 13 residues. Germline values: CDR1 MNHEY, CDR2 SMNVEV (reference sequence). Here the CDR3 reads CASSPQGNYGYTF. As DNA, the CDR3 is TGTGCCAGCAGTCCTCAGGGTAACTATGGCTACACCTTC.

The chain couples TRBV5-4 to TRBJ2-7; TRBD1 aligns across 9 bases. The CDR3 spans 13 residues. Germline CDR1 is SGHNT and CDR2 is YYREEE (reference sequence). Trimming removed 0 bases from V and 12 bases from J; junction bases left unmatched: 7. The CDR3 bases are TGTGCCAGCAGCTTGGCCTCTCGGGACAGGGCGTACTTC. Translated, it gives CASSLASRDRAYF.